This is a list of T cell receptor beta chains from one sample in a study of vaccination effects on CD4 cells after COVID-19. These receptors have no identified antigens. Here immunoSEQ multiplex PCR was the method, and the copy in TCRdb shows in-frame clones only, minus some. This table holds roughly 25,000 clones, 69% found once. Sequences were derived from CD4+ T cells from PBMCs cultured with SARS-CoV-2 spike peptides, sampled before COVID-19 vaccination. The source is a human donor who had a prior SARS-CoV-2 infection. The CDR3 runs from the conserved cysteine through the conserved F or W. D genes are given only for firm matches. Clone size, where shown, is once, few, many, or a class for clones that have expanded.

D gene: .; clone size: .; J gene: TRBJ2-7; V gene: TRBV24-1; CDR3 DNA: TGTGCCACCAGTGACCCGCGGGGATCCGGACTCGAGCAGTACTTC; CDR3 protein: CATSDPRGSGLEQYF
D gene: TRBD1; clone size: .; J gene: TRBJ2-4; V gene: TRBV6-2/TRBV6-3; CDR3 DNA: TGTGCCAGCAGTTACTACGGATCACAGGGGACCCCCAGCTTC; CDR3 protein: CASSYYGSQGTPSF
D gene: .; clone size: medium-sized; J gene: TRBJ2-5; V gene: TRBV7-3; CDR3 DNA: TGTGCCAGCAGCCCCACAGGGCTGCAAGAGACCCAGTACTTC; CDR3 protein: CASSPTGLQETQYF
D gene: .; clone size: .; J gene: TRBJ1-5; V gene: TRBV18; CDR3 DNA: TGTGCCAGCTCACCGATTGCCGATAGCAATCAGCCCCAGCATTTT; CDR3 protein: CASSPIADSNQPQHF
D gene: TRBD1; clone size: .; J gene: TRBJ2-5; V gene: TRBV5-4; CDR3 DNA: TGTGCCAGCAGCCCCCCGGGACAGGGCCAGACCCAGTACTTC; CDR3 protein: CASSPPGQGQTQYF
D gene: .; clone size: once; J gene: TRBJ1-1; V gene: TRBV19; CDR3 DNA: TGTGCCGACCGGGGATGGGGGAACACTGAAGCTTTCTTT; CDR3 protein: CADRGWGNTEAFF
D gene: TRBD1; clone size: .; J gene: TRBJ1-1; V gene: TRBV4-3; CDR3 DNA: TGCGCCAGCAGCCAAGAAAAGGGGGTAGGGACAGGGGTAACTGAAGCTTTCTTT; CDR3 protein: CASSQEKGVGTGVTEAFF
D gene: TRBD1; clone size: .; J gene: TRBJ1-2; V gene: TRBV7-2; CDR3 DNA: TGTGCCAGCAGCCCACAGACAGGGAGTTATGGCTACACCTTC; CDR3 protein: CASSPQTGSYGYTF
D gene: .; clone size: .; J gene: TRBJ2-7; V gene: TRBV5-1; CDR3 DNA: TGCGCCAGCAGCTTGGCGGGGGGCGCCTACGAGCAGTACTTC; CDR3 protein: CASSLAGGAYEQYF
D gene: .; clone size: few; J gene: TRBJ2-1; V gene: TRBV18; CDR3 DNA: TGTGCCAGCTCACCACCGGGTTCCGCTCTCCCGGTTGAGCAGTTCTTC; CDR3 protein: CASSPPGSALPVEQFF
D gene: .; clone size: .; J gene: TRBJ1-1; V gene: TRBV19; CDR3 DNA: TGTGCCAGTAGTAATCTAAGGGGACCGACAGAGAAAGCTTTCTTT; CDR3 protein: CASSNLRGPTEKAFF
D gene: TRBD1; clone size: .; J gene: TRBJ2-2; V gene: TRBV18; CDR3 DNA: TGTGCCAGCTCACCGCGTACAGGGGGCGACGCCGGGGAGCTGTTTTTT; CDR3 protein: CASSPRTGGDAGELFF
D gene: TRBD1; clone size: .; J gene: TRBJ1-3; V gene: TRBV13; CDR3 DNA: TGTGCCAGCAGCTTAGGCCCTCAGGGGGCTGGAAACACCATATATTTT; CDR3 protein: CASSLGPQGAGNTIYF
D gene: .; clone size: .; J gene: TRBJ2-3; V gene: TRBV6-5; CDR3 DNA: TGTGCCAGCACGGTGGGGGTCACTGGAGATACGCAGTATTTT; CDR3 protein: CASTVGVTGDTQYF
D gene: .; clone size: medium-sized; J gene: TRBJ1-2; V gene: TRBV6-5; CDR3 DNA: TGTGCCAGCGGCCTCGACAGGTCCCCCTATGGCTACACCTTC; CDR3 protein: CASGLDRSPYGYTF
D gene: TRBD1; clone size: .; J gene: TRBJ1-6; V gene: TRBV3-1/TRBV3-2; CDR3 DNA: TGTGCCAGCAGCCAAGGGTCAGGACAGGGTCGGAATTCACCCCTCCACTTT; CDR3 protein: CASSQGSGQGRNSPLHF
D gene: .; clone size: .; J gene: TRBJ1-5; V gene: TRBV2; CDR3 DNA: TGTGCCAGCAGCACAGGGATACAACAGCCCCAGCATTTT; CDR3 protein: CASSTGIQQPQHF
D gene: TRBD1; clone size: .; J gene: TRBJ1-2; V gene: TRBV6-5; CDR3 DNA: TGTGCCAGCAGTTTAGGGGGACAGGGTGTTAACACCTTC; CDR3 protein: CASSLGGQGVNTF
D gene: .; clone size: .; J gene: TRBJ2-3; V gene: TRBV11-2; CDR3 DNA: TGTGCCAGCAGCAGGCCGGACTTCCCACATAGCACAGATACGCAGTATTTT; CDR3 protein: CASSRPDFPHSTDTQYF
D gene: TRBD2; clone size: .; J gene: TRBJ2-3; V gene: TRBV11-3; CDR3 DNA: TGTGCCAGCAGCTTAGGAATAGCGGGGGGGCCCTCCACAGATACGCAGTATTTT; CDR3 protein: CASSLGIAGGPSTDTQYF
D gene: TRBD2; clone size: few; J gene: TRBJ2-4; V gene: TRBV11-2; CDR3 DNA: TGTGCCAGCAGCTCTAGCGGGGGGAGCGACATTCAGTACTTC; CDR3 protein: CASSSSGGSDIQYF
D gene: TRBD2; clone size: .; J gene: TRBJ2-5; V gene: TRBV5-1; CDR3 DNA: TGCGCCAGCAGCTTGGCTGGACTAGCCGAGACCCAGTACTTC; CDR3 protein: CASSLAGLAETQYF
D gene: TRBD2; clone size: medium-sized; J gene: TRBJ2-3; V gene: TRBV15; CDR3 DNA: TGTGCCACCAGCAGTTCGCGGGAGCCAACAGATACGCAGTATTTT; CDR3 protein: CATSSSREPTDTQYF
D gene: .; clone size: .; J gene: TRBJ1-1; V gene: TRBV6-5; CDR3 DNA: TGTGCCAGCAGTACACTGGGACAGAACACTGAAGCTTTCTTT; CDR3 protein: CASSTLGQNTEAFF
D gene: .; clone size: .; J gene: TRBJ1-3; V gene: TRBV2; CDR3 DNA: TGTGCCAGCAGTGAAATCCCCCGCTCTGGAAACACCATATATTTT; CDR3 protein: CASSEIPRSGNTIYF
D gene: .; clone size: few; J gene: TRBJ1-3; V gene: TRBV19; CDR3 DNA: TGTGCCAGTAGTATAAAGGGAAACACCATATATTTT; CDR3 protein: CASSIKGNTIYF
D gene: .; clone size: .; J gene: TRBJ2-7; V gene: TRBV12-1; CDR3 DNA: TGTGCCAGCAGCGCCTCCTCTAGCGGGGGCACCTACGAGCAGTACTTC; CDR3 protein: CASSASSSGGTYEQYF